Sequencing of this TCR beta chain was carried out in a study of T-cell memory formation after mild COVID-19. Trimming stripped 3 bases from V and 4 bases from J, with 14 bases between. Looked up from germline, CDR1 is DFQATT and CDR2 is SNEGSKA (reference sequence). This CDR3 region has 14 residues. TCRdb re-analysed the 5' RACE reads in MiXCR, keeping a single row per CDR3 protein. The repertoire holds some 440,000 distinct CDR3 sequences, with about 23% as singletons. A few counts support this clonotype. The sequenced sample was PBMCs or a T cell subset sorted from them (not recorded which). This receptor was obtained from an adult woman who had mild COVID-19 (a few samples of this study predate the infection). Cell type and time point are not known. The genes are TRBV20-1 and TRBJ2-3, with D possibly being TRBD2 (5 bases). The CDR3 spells CSASARVAADTQYF. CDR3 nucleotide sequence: TGCAGTGCTAGTGCGCGGGTGGCGGCAGATACGCAGTATTTT.